The 21 T cell receptor beta chains given below trace back to one sample, sequenced in a study of blood T cell repertoires in COVID-19. Measured with immunoSEQ multiplex PCR; TCRdb has only the in-frame clones, and not every one. Among some 250,000 clones, nearly 90% were seen once, and the ten largest hold under 0.95%. Sequencing was performed on peripheral blood. These receptors all stem from a woman aged 25 to 39 with acute or convalescent COVID-19.

CDR3 amino acids: CASNRYSGNTIYF. The CDR3 DNA is TGTGCCAGTAACAGGTACTCTGGAAACACCATATATTTT. The chain couples TRBV19 to TRBJ1-3; weak D call: TRBD1 (5 bases). The CDR3 runs to 13 residues. V gave up 7 bases and J gave up 0 bases, with 7 bases separating them. The germline V gene has CDR1 LNHDA and CDR2 SQIVND (reference sequence).

This chain joins TRBV18 and TRBJ2-1, with 16 positions matching TRBD2. Trimming at V came to 3 bases and at J to 9 bases, leaving 2 bases not matched to a gene. Per germline, CDR1 KGHSH and CDR2 LQKENI. This CDR3 spans 15 amino acids. CDR3 amino acids: CASSPGTSGRAEQFF. CDR3 DNA: TGTGCCAGCTCACCCGGGACTAGCGGGAGGGCTGAGCAGTTCTTC.

In the case of this clone: Other DNA sequences in this specimen translate into the identical CDR3. V is TRBV11-2 and J is TRBJ2-7; 10 positions match TRBD2. The CDR3 runs to 14 residues. CDR1 is SGHAT and CDR2 is FQNNGV in the germline V gene. Trimming cost V 5 bases and J 3 bases; bases outside gene matches: 4. As DNA, the CDR3 is TGTGCCAGCAGCCTGGGACTAGCGTTCTACGAGCAGTACTTC. It is translated as CASSLGLAFYEQYF. The full variable domain, in which reference TRBV11-2 and TRBJ2-7 provide the parts outside the CDR3, is EAGVAQSPRYKIIEKRQSVAFWCNPISGHATLYWYQQILGQGPKLLIQFQNNGVVDDSQLPKDRFSAERLKGVDSTLKIQPAKLEDSAVYLCASSLGLAFYEQYFGPGTRLTVT.

This chain links TRBV5-6 with TRBJ2-2, with TRBD1 identical over 11 bases. Losses at the gene ends were 7 bases for V and 0 bases for J; bases not matched to a gene: 5. The CDR3 has 16 amino acids. Germline values: CDR1 SGHDT, CDR2 YYEEEE. The CDR3 DNA sequence: TGTGCCAGCTATAGGACAGGGGGCGCGAACACCGGGGAGCTGTTTTTT. Protein sequence: CASYRTGGANTGELFF.

J is TRBJ1-4 and V is TRBV4-3, with a possible D match to TRBD1 (5 bases). Germline V gene sequence: CDR1 LGHNA, CDR2 YSLEER. V lost 4 bases, J lost 8 bases, and 20 bases lay in between. The CDR3 spans 16 residues. The CDR3 nucleotides are TGCGCCAGCAGCCGAGGACAAACCCCCGGAGGGGAAAAACTGTTTTTT. Its protein is CASSRGQTPGGEKLFF.

This rearrangement joins TRBV10-3 to TRBJ2-4, with TRBD2 matching 9 bases. J lost 0 bases, V lost 0 bases, and 9 bases had no gene match. Germline V lookup: CDR1 ENHRY, CDR2 SYGVKD. The length of the CDR3 is 19 residues. The CDR3 protein is CAISESYAGGALAKNIQYF. For the CDR3, the DNA is TGTGCCATCAGTGAGTCGTATGCGGGAGGGGCTCTAGCCAAAAACATTCAGTACTTC.

The rearrangement uses TRBV4-2 and TRBJ2-7; 8 bases line up with TRBD1. This CDR3 is built from 15 residues. CDR1 and CDR2 (germline): LGHNA, YNFKEQ. Germline trimming cut 2 bases from V and 0 bases from J; bases unmatched to any gene: 3. The CDR3 DNA reads TGTGCCAGCAGCCAAACCACAGGGGGCTCCTACGAGCAGTACTTC. It yields the protein CASSQTTGGSYEQYF.

This clone showed up just once. The rearrangement joins TRBV4-2 to TRBJ1-2; the D gene is possibly TRBD1 (6 bases). Looked up from germline, CDR1 is LGHNA and CDR2 is YNFKEQ. Trimming took 0 bases from V and 3 from J, leaving 11 bases between them. The CDR3 is 15 amino acids. CDR3 region: CASSQDRGPYYGYTF. The CDR3 DNA sequence: TGTGCCAGCAGCCAAGACAGGGGACCTTACTATGGCTACACCTTC.

The V call is TRBV24-1, the J call TRBJ2-7; tentative D call: TRBD2 (6 bases). The length of the CDR3 is 16 residues. The V gene lost 1 base and the J gene lost 2 bases, with 14 bases spanning the gap. Germline-derived CDR1 and CDR2 are KGHDR and SFDVKD. Here the CDR3 DNA reads TGTGCCACCAGTGATTTCCGGGACTGGGGAACCTACGAGCAGTACTTC. It encodes CATSDFRDWGTYEQYF.

V usage is TRBV7-9 and J usage is TRBJ2-1, with 16 bases matching TRBD2. Germline lookup yields CDR1 SEHNR and CDR2 FQNEAQ (reference sequence). The CDR3 covers 17 residues. With V trimmed by 5 bases and J by 4 bases, 5 bases remained unmatched. CDR3: CASSPGTSGRVYNEQFF. The CDR3 region has the DNA TGTGCCAGCAGCCCGGGGACTAGCGGGAGGGTTTACAATGAGCAGTTCTTC.

The genes are TRBV6-5 and TRBJ1-6, with a weak D call TRBD1 (6 bases). CDR1 and CDR2 (germline): MNHEY, SVGAGI. CDR3 length: 15 amino acids. The V end lost 7 bases, the J end lost 2 bases, and 12 bases lay between the germline ends. The CDR3: CASKLGGPYNSPLHF. The CDR3 DNA reads as TGTGCCAGCAAACTCGGGGGGCCCTATAATTCACCCCTCCACTTT.

The table lists this clone with a count of one. The chain couples TRBV7-3 to TRBJ1-1, with D hard to call. Germline CDR1 SGHTA, CDR2 FQGTGA. CDR3 length: 13 amino acids. The V and J ends lost 8 bases and 1 base respectively, with 11 bases between them. Here the CDR3 reads CASGRGGNTEAFF. The CDR3 region has the DNA TGTGCCAGCGGAAGAGGTGGGAACACTGAAGCTTTCTTT.

The V call is TRBV2, the J call TRBJ2-7; D unresolved. The CDR3 consists of 12 residues. V was cut by 7 bases and J by 6 bases, with 13 bases left in between. The germline gives CDR1 SNHLY, CDR2 FYNNEI. CDR3 sequence: CASTTRVGEQYF. CDR3 nucleotide sequence: TGTGCCAGCACAACTCGGGTTGGCGAGCAGTACTTC.

The chain combines TRBV2 with TRBJ2-6, with 13 bases fitting TRBD2. Looked up from germline, CDR1 is SNHLY and CDR2 is FYNNEI. The CDR3 sequence is 18 residues long. V shed 4 bases and J 2 bases; nucleotides not matched to a gene: 5. CDR3 sequence: CASSVPGLAGTGANVLTF. CDR3 in DNA: TGTGCCAGCAGTGTACCGGGACTAGCGGGAACTGGGGCCAACGTCCTGACTTTC.

The J gene is TRBJ2-5, the V gene TRBV9, with 7 bases fitting TRBD2. The CDR3 is 14 amino acids. Trimming removed 1 base from V and 3 bases from J; junction bases left unmatched: 3. Germline values: CDR1 SGDLS, CDR2 YYNGEE. The CDR3 here is CASSVSGTKETQYF. In DNA form, the CDR3 reads TGTGCCAGCAGCGTATCCGGGACTAAAGAGACCCAGTACTTC.

The rearrangement links TRBV15 to TRBJ2-5; 7 nucleotides line up with TRBD1. Trimming cost V 0 bases and J 5 bases; bases outside gene matches: 9. CDR3 length: 16 amino acids. Germline V CDR1 and CDR2: LNHNV, YYDKDF (reference sequence). This CDR3 reads CATSRDGGQVAETQYF. DNA for the CDR3: TGTGCCACCAGCAGAGACGGAGGACAGGTTGCGGAGACCCAGTACTTC.

The gene calls are TRBV6-2 or TRBV6-3 and TRBJ2-1; 8 bases align to TRBD1. V dropped 4 bases and J dropped 5; count of bases not matched to a gene: 4. CDR1 MNHEY and CDR2 SVGEGT come from the germline V gene. This CDR3 region has 14 residues. CDR3: CASSSDRVNNEQFF. As DNA, the CDR3 is TGTGCCAGCAGTTCGGACAGGGTTAACAATGAGCAGTTCTTC.

The chain couples TRBV7-9 to TRBJ2-3, with 8 nucleotides matching TRBD2. The CDR3 length is 16 residues. Trimming removed 0 bases from V and 3 bases from J; junction bases left unmatched: 5. Per germline, CDR1 SEHNR and CDR2 FQNEAQ (reference sequence). CDR3 sequence: CASSLAVSGSTDTQYF. The DNA of the CDR3 is TGTGCCAGCAGCTTAGCGGTGAGCGGGAGTACAGATACGCAGTATTTT. The full variable domain, its missing parts supplied by reference TRBV7-9 and TRBJ2-3, is DTGVSQNPRHKITKRGQNVTFRCDPISEHNRLYWYRQTLGQGPEFLTYFQNEAQLEKSRLLSDRFSAERPKGSFSTLEIQRTEQGDSAMYLCASSLAVSGSTDTQYFGPGTRLTVL.

The CDR3 protein is CAWSVRRLAGFYEQYF. The DNA for the CDR3 is TGTGCCTGGAGTGTACGAAGACTAGCGGGGTTCTACGAGCAGTACTTC. The rearrangement joins TRBV30 to TRBJ2-7; TRBD2 matches 11 bases. Germline CDR1 and CDR2: GTSNPN and SVGIG (reference sequence). The CDR3 has 16 amino acids. J lost 3 bases, V lost 0 bases, and 7 bases had no gene match.

V gene TRBV6-2 or TRBV6-3 combines with J gene TRBJ2-1; tentative D call: TRBD2 (5 bases). Germline CDR1 reads MNHEY; CDR2 reads SVGEGT. The length of the CDR3 is 16 residues. Deletions cut 4 bases from V and 1 base from J, with 14 bases between. In DNA, the CDR3 is TGTGCCAGCAGTTCCAACCTCGCGGGTTCCTACAATGAGCAGTTCTTC. Protein sequence: CASSSNLAGSYNEQFF.

The chain recombines TRBV9 with TRBJ1-5, with D hard to call. This CDR3 has 14 amino acids. The V end was cut by 0 bases, the J end by 2 bases, with 6 bases between. From germline, CDR1 is SGDLS and CDR2 YYNGEE. The CDR3 bases are TGTGCCAGCAGCGTAGCAGGCGGCAATCAGCCCCAGCATTTT. This gives the protein CASSVAGGNQPQHF.